The 8 T cell receptor beta chains below were found in one sample sequenced in a study of T cells in tumors after PD-1 blockade. TCRdb's table, derived via immunoSEQ multiplex PCR, lists solely in-frame clones and lacks some. The sample consists of some 48,000 clones, more than 75% of them appearing once. Source: PBMCs, taken before anti-PD-1 treatment. The receptors were gathered from a human donor with basal cell carcinoma.

This sequence joins TRBV28 and TRBJ1-2; 10 positions match TRBD1. This CDR3 comprises 15 residues. Looked up from germline, CDR1 is MDHEN and CDR2 is SYDVKM. V lost 3 bases, J lost 4 bases, and 5 bases stayed unmatched. CDR3 region: CASSLLGTGAYGYTF. CDR3 nucleotide sequence: TGTGCCAGCAGTTTGTTGGGGACAGGGGCCTATGGCTACACCTTC.

The chain joins TRBV29-1 to TRBJ2-7; D might be TRBD2 (5 bases). This CDR3 region has 11 residues. The germline V gene has CDR1 SQVTM and CDR2 ANQGSEA. Trimming stripped 7 bases from V and 2 bases from J, with 9 bases between. For the CDR3, the DNA is TGCAGCGCGAGGGAAGCCTACGAGCAGTACTTC. Amino acid sequence: CSAREAYEQYF.

The chain couples TRBV19 to TRBJ2-1, with 8 bases lining up with TRBD2. Germline V gene sequence: CDR1 LNHDA, CDR2 SQIVND (reference sequence). The CDR3 sequence is 14 residues long. With 6 bases clipped from V and 5 bases from J, the junction kept 6 bases outside the gene matches. The CDR3 here is CASSRSGINNEQFF. The CDR3 bases are TGTGCCAGTAGCCGTAGCGGGATAAACAATGAGCAGTTCTTC.

Note on this clone: At one end the junction does not follow the germline gene, possibly because of a read error. Other DNA sequences in the same sample also yield this CDR3. The J gene is TRBJ2-7, the V gene TRBV10-2, with a weak D call TRBD1 (5 bases). CDR3 length equals 14 residues. CDR1 and CDR2 (germline): WSHSY, SAAADI. The CDR3 protein is CASSELGPSYEQYF. The CDR3 DNA reads as TGTGCCAGCAGTGAGTTGGGGCCTTCCTACGAGCAGTACTTC.

The rearrangement uses TRBV6-5 and TRBJ2-5; no firm D call. The CDR3 contains 11 residues. In germline, CDR1 is MNHEY, CDR2 SVGAGI. Trimming took 5 bases from V and 1 from J, leaving 2 bases between them. This chain's CDR3 is CASSTQETQYF. CDR3 sequence (DNA): TGTGCCAGCAGTACCCAAGAGACCCAGTACTTC.

The chain has TRBV19 and TRBJ1-6; D uncertain. Germline V CDR1 and CDR2: LNHDA, SQIVND (reference sequence). V lost 3 bases, J lost 6 bases, and 9 bases lay in between. The CDR3 sequence is 14 residues long. In nucleotides, the CDR3 is TGTGCCAGTAGTATTATGTTCGGTAATTCACCCCTCCACTTT. Translating gives CASSIMFGNSPLHF.

This CDR3 reads CASSESWDSYNEQFF. CDR3 nucleotide sequence: TGCGCCAGCAGTGAATCCTGGGACTCCTACAATGAGCAGTTCTTC. The chain uses TRBV10-1 and TRBJ2-1; D is undetermined. Trimming shortened V by 3 bases and J by 0 bases, and 9 bases separated the two germline ends. CDR1 and CDR2 from the germline V gene are WNHNN and SYGVQD (reference sequence). The CDR3 consists of 15 residues.

The chain recombines TRBV5-1 with TRBJ2-5; 8 nucleotides match TRBD1. The CDR3 length is 15 residues. J lost 5 bases, V lost 3 bases, and 9 bases had no gene match. The V gene's germline CDR1 is SGHRS and CDR2 YFSETQ. CDR3 sequence: CASSSLPGGRETQYF. CDR3 in DNA: TGCGCCAGCAGCTCACTCCCAGGGGGCAGGGAGACCCAGTACTTC.